A single sample is the source of the 2 T cell receptor beta chains below, sequenced in a study of metastatic and nonmetastatic thyroid tumors. TCRdb re-called the PCR reads via MiXCR. The data show about 15,000 clones, approximately 19% seen once. Every patient underwent thyroid surgery untreated. Material: blood. The receptor set was obtained from a female donor with papillary thyroid cancer or a benign thyroid nodule (not recorded which). Some clones in this sample may be carry-over from other donors' samples.

The sample holds many counts of this clone. The chain is built from TRBV7-8 and TRBJ2-4; D remains unclear. Germline values: CDR1 SGHVS, CDR2 FQNEAQ. Trimming cost V 2 bases and J 8 bases, with 10 bases left between them. This CDR3 has 13 residues. In nucleotides, the CDR3 is TGTGCCAGCAGCTTATCCGGGCCGGACATTCAGTACTTC. Amino acids: CASSLSGPDIQYF. Full variable domain (rest looked up from reference TRBV7-8 and TRBJ2-4): GAGVSQSPRYKVAKRGQDVALRCDPISGHVSLFWYQQALGQGPEFLTYFQNEAQLDKSGLPSDRFFAERPEGSVSTLKIQRTQQEDSAVYLCASSLSGPDIQYFGAGTRLSVL.

This clone has a count of ten or more. The V gene is TRBV20-1, the J gene TRBJ1-5, with D maybe TRBD1 (6 bases). Germline CDR1 reads DFQATT; CDR2 reads SNEGSKA (reference sequence). The V end was cut by 3 bases, the J end by 0 bases, with 12 bases between. The CDR3 is 15 amino acids. CDR3 DNA sequence: TGCAGTGCTAGTTCACAGGGTTATAGCAATCAGCCCCAGCATTTT. Protein product: CSASSQGYSNQPQHF.